Listed below are T cell receptor beta chains from one sample, sequenced in a study of shared clonotypes between healthy human individuals. Data came from immunoSEQ multiplex PCR; TCRdb stores just in-frame clones and leaves some out. The sample shows about 1.9 million clones, about 94% of them seen only once. Sequencing input: naive CD8+ T cells from PBMCs. These receptors were obtained from a man in his late teens or twenties in good health. Some clones in this sample may be carry-over from other donors' samples. Each CDR3 is given with its conserved first and last residue. Fields, in order: V gene, CDR3 protein.

V gene: TRBV2; CDR3 protein: CASSESLGQGIIDGYTF
V gene: TRBV9; CDR3 protein: CASSAGDETSYEQYF
V gene: TRBV2; CDR3 protein: CASGGLSYEQYF
V gene: TRBV7-9; CDR3 protein: CASSSPGQGRTGELFF
V gene: TRBV7-9; CDR3 protein: CASILTPSDNTGELFF
V gene: TRBV9; CDR3 protein: CASSGTGQGKPNYGYTF
V gene: TRBV2; CDR3 protein: CASTLRAIYEQYF
V gene: TRBV7-5; CDR3 protein: CASSLEGGPTPYEQYF
V gene: TRBV27; CDR3 protein: CASRAGTSGTSYEQYF
V gene: TRBV10-3; CDR3 protein: CAISESIQTGNYGYTF
V gene: TRBV29-1; CDR3 protein: CSVEGDISGRGYEQYF
V gene: TRBV7-8; CDR3 protein: CASSSRLAAYNEQFF
V gene: TRBV28; CDR3 protein: CASSRLLDSNNEQFF
V gene: TRBV27; CDR3 protein: CASSQSWDRAYEQYF
V gene: TRBV19; CDR3 protein: CASSPGQGAYEQYF
V gene: TRBV19; CDR3 protein: CASSITVDQPQHF
V gene: TRBV9; CDR3 protein: CASSVGSGILTNIQYF